The subject of this entry is one T cell receptor beta chain. The antigen remains undetermined. This record comes from a study of T cell repertoires in ileal Crohn's disease. Study-wide context: Less than 45% were active smokers at surgery; median disease duration was around 7.9 years. Biopsies of the neoterminal ileum at postoperative colonoscopy form M6 samples.

The assay was immunoSEQ multiplex PCR, and TCRdb's table has in-frame clones only and misses some. The table lists 13,000 or so clones, 65% to 85% of them singletons. Germline loops: CDR1 KGHSH, CDR2 LQKENI. Unmatched junction bases numbered 3, after V lost 1 base and J lost 8 bases. The CDR3 runs 15 residues. General observations from the study: Endoscopy was done a median roughly 6.9 months after surgery.

Regarding time point: neoterminal ileum biopsy at postoperative endoscopy, about 6 months after surgery. The specimen sequenced was ileal tissue. The gene calls are TRBV18 and TRBJ1-6; 9 bases align to TRBD1. The sequence came from an adult with Crohn's disease. CDR3 loop: CASSPRTGADSPLHF. CDR3 sequence (DNA): TGTGCCAGCTCACCACGGACAGGGGCGGATTCACCCCTCCACTTT.